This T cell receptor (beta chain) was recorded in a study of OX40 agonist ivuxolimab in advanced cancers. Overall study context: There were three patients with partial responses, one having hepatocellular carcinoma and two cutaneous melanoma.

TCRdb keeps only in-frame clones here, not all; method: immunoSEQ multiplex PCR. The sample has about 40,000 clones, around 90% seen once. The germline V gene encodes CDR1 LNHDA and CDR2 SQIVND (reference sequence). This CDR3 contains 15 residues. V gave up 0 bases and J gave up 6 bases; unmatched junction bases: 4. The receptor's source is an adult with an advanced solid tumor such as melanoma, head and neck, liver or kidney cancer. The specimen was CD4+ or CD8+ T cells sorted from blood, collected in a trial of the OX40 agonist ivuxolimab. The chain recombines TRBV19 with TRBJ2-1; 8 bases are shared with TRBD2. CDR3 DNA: TGTGCCAGTAGTATAGATCCCGGACTAGCCAATGAGCAGTTCTTC. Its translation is CASSIDPGLANEQFF.